What follows are 5 T cell receptor beta chains derived from one specimen sequenced in a study of response to subunit inactivated influenza vaccine. Each CDR3 protein gets one entry after TCRdb re-called the RT-PCR reads with MiXCR. The repertoire includes 500,000 to 600,000 distinct CDR3 sequences, 16% of them detected once, and 3% sits in the top ten. Material: CD4+ T cells sorted from PBMCs, obtained 23 months after vaccination. All receptors come from a man aged 50 to 69 who received an inactivated influenza vaccine.

The CDR3 reads CASSRLAGEGETQYF. In DNA, the CDR3 is TGTGCCAGCAGCCGCCTAGCGGGAGAGGGAGAGACCCAGTACTTC. V is TRBV7-2 and J is TRBJ2-5; 10 bases line up with TRBD2. Germline CDR1 reads SGHTA; CDR2 reads FQGNSA. The CDR3 sequence is 15 residues long. The V gene end was trimmed by 5 bases and the J gene end by 4 bases; junction bases not matched to a gene: 7. Combining the CDR3 with reference TRBV7-2 and TRBJ2-5 gives the whole variable domain GAGVSQSPSNKVTEKGKDVELRCDPISGHTALYWYRQSLGQGLEFLIYFQGNSAPDKSGLPSDRFSAERTGGSVSTLTIQRTQQEDSAVYLCASSRLAGEGETQYFGPGTRLLVL.

This clonotype was found a few times. This chain joins TRBV6-5 and TRBJ2-2; TRBD1 matches at 8 bases. Germline values: CDR1 MNHEY, CDR2 SVGAGI. The CDR3 has 15 residues. V trimming: 4 bases; J trimming: 5 bases; junction bases outside the gene matches: 6. CDR3 nucleotides: TGTGCCAGCAGTTCAGGGACAGGTCCGACCGGGGAGCTGTTTTTT. It codes for CASSSGTGPTGELFF.

This clonotype was seen repeatedly, ten times or more. The CDR3 DNA is TGTGCCAGCAGTGAATTGGGGGTCAGCTCTGGAAACACCATATATTTT. It yields the protein CASSELGVSSGNTIYF. The rearrangement links TRBV25-1 to TRBJ1-3; tentative D call: TRBD1 (5 bases). Per the germline V gene, CDR1 is MGHDK and CDR2 is SYGVNS. V lost 1 base and J 0 bases, leaving 10 bases between the germline ends. This CDR3 has 16 amino acids.

This rearrangement joins TRBV10-3 to TRBJ2-7, with a possible D match to TRBD1 (6 bases). The CDR3 consists of 12 residues. V was shortened by 10 bases and J by 4 bases, with 14 bases between the two germline ends. The germline CDR1 and CDR2 sequences are ENHRY and SYGVKD. The chain's CDR3 is CATGTSQYEQYF. The CDR3, as DNA: TGTGCCACGGGGACAAGCCAGTACGAGCAGTACTTC.

This chain links TRBV28 with TRBJ2-3; 8 nucleotides align to TRBD1. V lost 4 bases, J lost 6 bases, and 12 bases stayed unmatched. Germline V CDR1 and CDR2: MDHEN, SYDVKM. The CDR3 length is 16 residues. The CDR3 loop is CASSSPGQVQRDTQYF. The CDR3 nucleotides read TGTGCCAGCAGTTCACCGGGACAGGTCCAACGGGATACGCAGTATTTT.